This entry lists 26 T cell receptor beta chains sequenced from one sample in a study of cytomegalovirus exposure and HLA in healthy donors. Use of 60 Vbeta and 13 Jbeta primers characterized the PCR. Here immunoSEQ multiplex PCR was the method, and the copy in TCRdb shows in-frame clones only, minus some. The sample includes under 200,000 clones, 80% to 90% of them seen just once. Material: PBMCs. These receptors were collected from a woman younger than 35 in good health and CMV-seronegative.

The chain carries TRBV7-9 and TRBJ2-7, with 8 bases identical to TRBD2. The CDR3 covers 17 residues. The V gene end was trimmed by 1 base and the J gene end by 4 bases; junction bases not matched to a gene: 12. CDR1 is SEHNR, CDR2 FQNEAQ, per germline (reference sequence). CDR3 DNA sequence: TGTGCCAGCAGCTTAGGGGTAGCGGGATCGAAACGTTACGAGCAGTACTTC. Protein product: CASSLGVAGSKRYEQYF. The variable domain in full, with the rest retrieved from reference TRBV7-9 and TRBJ2-7, is DTGVSQNPRHKITKRGQNVTFRCDPISEHNRLYWYRQTLGQGPEFLTYFQNEAQLEKSRLLSDRFSAERPKGSFSTLEIQRTEQGDSAMYLCASSLGVAGSKRYEQYFGPGTRLTVT.

The J gene is TRBJ1-2, the V gene TRBV6-5; weak D call: TRBD1 (5 bases). The germline CDR1 and CDR2 sequences are MNHEY and SVGAGI. The CDR3 is 13 residues long. V lost 5 bases, J lost 4 bases, and 11 bases lay in between. CDR3 DNA: TGTGCCAGCAGTCCTCAGGGATTCTATGGCTACACCTTC. Translation gives CASSPQGFYGYTF.

This clone was detected only once. This rearrangement joins TRBV5-6 to TRBJ2-7; D is unclear. CDR1 and CDR2 from the germline V gene are SGHDT and YYEEEE. Trimming removed 4 bases at V and 2 bases at J, with 19 bases between. The CDR3 has 16 amino acids. The CDR3: CASSLRGASVTYEQYF. As DNA, the CDR3 is TGTGCCAGCAGCCTACGAGGTGCCAGCGTTACCTACGAGCAGTACTTC.

The J gene is TRBJ1-5, the V gene TRBV6-1; the match to TRBD1 covers 11 bases. Germline CDR1 reads MNHNS; CDR2 reads SASEGT. The trim removed 4 bases at V and 2 bases at J, leaving 10 bases unmatched. The CDR3 runs 18 residues. The CDR3 bases are TGTGCCAGCAGTGGGATTCGGACAGGGGGCGCGGGCAATCAGCCCCAGCATTTT. This translates into CASSGIRTGGAGNQPQHF.

The chain is built from TRBV29-1 and TRBJ1-3, with TRBD1 matching over 9 bases. J gave up 4 bases and V 7 bases, and 5 bases lay outside the gene matches. The CDR3 is 13 residues long. The germline V gene encodes CDR1 SQVTM and CDR2 ANQGSEA. CDR3 sequence: CSAGQGRGNTIYF. The CDR3 DNA is TGCAGCGCCGGACAGGGGAGGGGAAACACCATATATTTT. The entire variable domain, with the rest obtained from reference TRBV29-1 and TRBJ1-3, is as follows: SAVISQKPSRDICQRGTSLTIQCQVDSQVTMMFWYRQQPGQSLTLIATANQGSEATYESGFVIDKFPISRPNLTFSTLTVSNMSPEDSSIYLCSAGQGRGNTIYFGEGSWLTVV.

V and J are TRBV7-9 and TRBJ1-4; D uncertain. The germline V and J ends were trimmed by 3 bases and 6 bases, with 14 bases remaining between them. CDR1 is SEHNR, CDR2 FQNEAQ, per germline (reference sequence). CDR3 length equals 15 residues. For the CDR3, the DNA is TGTGCCAGCAGCTTTGGAGGGTTGCGGGATGAAAAACTGTTTTTT. As protein: CASSFGGLRDEKLFF. Using reference TRBV7-9 and TRBJ1-4 for the parts outside the CDR3, the full variable domain is DTGVSQNPRHKITKRGQNVTFRCDPISEHNRLYWYRQTLGQGPEFLTYFQNEAQLEKSRLLSDRFSAERPKGSFSTLEIQRTEQGDSAMYLCASSFGGLRDEKLFFGSGTQLSVL.

The chain joins TRBV29-1 to TRBJ1-2; TRBD1 is a possible D gene (6 bases). The CDR3 is 14 residues long. Trimming took off 7 bases at V and 2 bases at J, with 17 bases between the two ends. CDR1 SQVTM and CDR2 ANQGSEA come from the germline V gene. This CDR3 reads CSAPTGTRNYGYTF. CDR3 bases: TGCAGCGCCCCCACAGGGACGCGAAACTATGGCTACACCTTC. Combining the CDR3 with reference TRBV29-1 and TRBJ1-2 gives the whole variable domain SAVISQKPSRDICQRGTSLTIQCQVDSQVTMMFWYRQQPGQSLTLIATANQGSEATYESGFVIDKFPISRPNLTFSTLTVSNMSPEDSSIYLCSAPTGTRNYGYTFGSGTRLTVV.

This rearrangement joins TRBV27 to TRBJ2-1; 13 nucleotides align to TRBD2. V trimming: 3 bases; J trimming: 6 bases; junction bases outside the gene matches: 8. CDR3 length: 17 residues. CDR1 and CDR2 from the germline V gene are MNHEY and SMNVEV (reference sequence). The CDR3 nucleotides are TGTGCCAGCAGTTTCACGGCTGGGACTAGCGGGGTCAATGAGCAGTTCTTC. Protein sequence: CASSFTAGTSGVNEQFF.

This clone was observed a handful of times. The J gene is TRBJ2-7, the V gene TRBV28; TRBD2 aligns across 11 bases. The length of the CDR3 is 15 residues. The germline CDR1 and CDR2 sequences are MDHEN and SYDVKM. Trimming cost V 6 bases and J 6 bases; bases outside gene matches: 10. The CDR3 is CASSQLLAGAVEQYF. In nucleotides, the CDR3 is TGTGCCAGCAGCCAACTACTAGCGGGAGCTGTCGAGCAGTACTTC. The variable domain in full, with the rest retrieved from reference TRBV28 and TRBJ2-7, is DVKVTQSSRYLVKRTGEKVFLECVQDMDHENMFWYRQDPGLGLRLIYFSYDVKMKEKGDIPEGYSVSREKKERFSLILESASTNQTSMYLCASSQLLAGAVEQYFGPGTRLTVT.

The chain uses TRBV7-2 and TRBJ2-3, with TRBD2 identical over 8 bases. V gave up 5 bases and J gave up 4 bases; unmatched junction bases: 5. The CDR3 is 14 amino acids. The germline gives CDR1 SGHTA, CDR2 FQGNSA. The CDR3 spells CASSPSLAADTQYF. CDR3 sequence (DNA): TGTGCCAGCAGCCCGTCACTAGCGGCAGATACGCAGTATTTT.

The J gene is TRBJ1-4, the V gene TRBV4-1; 10 bases agree with TRBD1. CDR3 length: 15 amino acids. The V segment lost 4 bases and the J segment 6 bases; nucleotides outside the gene matches: 5. In germline, CDR1 is MGHRA, CDR2 YSYEKL. CDR3 nucleotide sequence: TGCGCCAGCAGCCGCACCGGGACAGGGGATGAAAAACTGTTTTTT. This codes for CASSRTGTGDEKLFF.

The chain is built from TRBV6-5 and TRBJ2-7, with 8 bases aligning to TRBD2. Germline-derived CDR1 and CDR2 are MNHEY and SVGAGI. V shed 6 bases, J shed 0 bases, and the junction held 4 bases outside the gene matches. CDR3 size: 14 residues. The CDR3 DNA reads as TGTGCCAGCAGGTCTACTAGCGGCTCCTACGAGCAGTACTTC. This sequence encodes CASRSTSGSYEQYF.

V usage is TRBV6-6 and J usage is TRBJ2-5, with 7 bases identical to TRBD2. The CDR3 contains 15 residues. With V trimmed by 0 bases and J by 0 bases, 1 base remained unmatched. The V gene's germline CDR1 is MNHNY and CDR2 SVGAGI (reference sequence). CDR3 in DNA: TGTGCCAGCAGTTACTCGAGCGGGAACCAAGAGACCCAGTACTTC. It encodes CASSYSSGNQETQYF.

The sample holds one count of this clone. The chain joins TRBV9 to TRBJ2-7, with TRBD2 as a possible D gene (6 bases). Germline CDR1 and CDR2: SGDLS and YYNGEE. V lost 2 bases and J lost 3, with 12 bases in between. The CDR3 is made up of 14 amino acids. CDR3 amino acids: CASSVGGGIYEQYF. In DNA form, the CDR3 reads TGTGCCAGCAGCGTCGGAGGAGGGATCTACGAGCAGTACTTC.

The chain has TRBV5-6 and TRBJ1-1; no clear D. The V gene's germline CDR1 is SGHDT and CDR2 YYEEEE. V was shortened by 1 base and J by 10 bases, with 17 bases between the two germline ends. The CDR3 spans 14 residues. The DNA of the CDR3 is TGTGCCAGCAGCTTGCTTTCGAACCAACCAGGAGCTTTCTTT. This translates into CASSLLSNQPGAFF.

The genes are TRBV28 and TRBJ1-1; D not certain. The CDR3 is 15 amino acids. The V end lost 7 bases, the J end lost 2 bases, and 17 bases lay between the germline ends. Per the germline V gene, CDR1 is MDHEN and CDR2 is SYDVKM. The CDR3, as DNA: TGTGCCAGCAACCTCATGGGCCCTCTTAACACTGAAGCTTTCTTT. It codes for CASNLMGPLNTEAFF.

The chain links TRBV5-1 to TRBJ1-5, with TRBD1 matching 9 bases. This CDR3 comprises 13 residues. CDR1 is SGHRS, CDR2 YFSETQ, per germline. V lost 4 bases to trimming and J lost 5 bases; unmatched junction nucleotides: 1. The CDR3 DNA follows: TGCGCCAGCAGCAGGGACAGGGATCAGCCCCAGCATTTT. Translation gives CASSRDRDQPQHF.

The rearrangement links TRBV28 to TRBJ2-1; TRBD2 agrees at 7 bases. J was trimmed by 4 bases and V by 3 bases; bases with no gene match: 15. CDR1 is MDHEN, CDR2 SYDVKM, per germline. The CDR3 runs 18 residues. CDR3: CASSLELREIEKYNEQFF. CDR3 coding DNA: TGTGCCAGCAGTTTGGAGTTGCGGGAGATCGAGAAATACAATGAGCAGTTCTTC. The entire variable domain, with the rest obtained from reference TRBV28 and TRBJ2-1, is as follows: DVKVTQSSRYLVKRTGEKVFLECVQDMDHENMFWYRQDPGLGLRLIYFSYDVKMKEKGDIPEGYSVSREKKERFSLILESASTNQTSMYLCASSLELREIEKYNEQFFGPGTRLTVL.

The chain's CDR3 is CASSLSVGGLSEQYF. Here the CDR3 DNA reads TGTGCCAGCAGTTTATCTGTGGGGGGGTTGAGCGAGCAGTACTTC. The rearrangement uses TRBV27 and TRBJ2-7, with TRBD2 identical over 7 bases. Germline CDR1 reads MNHEY; CDR2 reads SMNVEV (reference sequence). V dropped 0 bases and J dropped 6; count of bases not matched to a gene: 8. The CDR3 is 15 residues long.

This clone showed up just a few times. The chain uses TRBV14 and TRBJ1-5; 7 bases align to TRBD1. V lost 4 bases and J lost 10; bases outside the gene matches: 4. This CDR3 has 12 residues. Looked up from germline, CDR1 is SGHDN and CDR2 is FVKESK. The CDR3 nucleotides read TGTGCCAGCAGCCGAAGACAGGGCCCCCAGCATTTT. Its protein is CASSRRQGPQHF.

The chain joins TRBV5-4 to TRBJ1-1; 8 bases match TRBD1. Germline V gene lookup returns CDR1 SGHNT and CDR2 YYREEE (reference sequence). With V trimmed by 5 bases and J by 0 bases, 0 bases remained unmatched. This CDR3 comprises 13 residues. The CDR3 spells CASRDRVNTEAFF. The CDR3 coding sequence is TGTGCCAGCAGGGACAGGGTGAACACTGAAGCTTTCTTT.

The chain couples TRBV5-1 to TRBJ1-5, with TRBD1 as a possible D gene (5 bases). Germline assignment: CDR1 SGHRS and CDR2 YFSETQ. Trimming removed 5 bases at V and 3 bases at J, with 9 bases between. The CDR3 sequence is 13 residues long. CDR3 residues: CASRADTNQPQHF. CDR3 in DNA: TGCGCCAGCAGGGCGGACACCAATCAGCCCCAGCATTTT.

The J gene is TRBJ2-1, the V gene TRBV10-3; TRBD2 matches at 9 bases. The CDR3 is made up of 13 amino acids. Per germline, CDR1 ENHRY and CDR2 SYGVKD. J lost 9 bases, V lost 5 bases, and 5 bases had no gene match. This CDR3 is CAISSGTSSEQFF. The CDR3 nucleotides are TGTGCCATCAGTTCCGGGACTAGCTCTGAGCAGTTCTTC.

The V call is TRBV5-1, the J call TRBJ1-1; 8 bases agree with TRBD1. Per germline, CDR1 SGHRS and CDR2 YFSETQ. Trimming took 4 bases from V and 3 from J; bases not matched to a gene: 8. The CDR3 contains 15 residues. The CDR3 DNA follows: TGCGCCAGCAGCCCCGGACAGGGCCGGGACACTGAAGCTTTCTTT. It translates to CASSPGQGRDTEAFF.

The CDR3 region is CASSSDPTLAGGPDEQFF. The CDR3 DNA reads as TGTGCCAGCAGCTCCGACCCCACTCTAGCGGGAGGGCCTGATGAGCAGTTCTTC. V and J are TRBV11-2 and TRBJ2-1; 12 positions agree with TRBD2. The CDR3 consists of 18 residues. Trimming at V came to 4 bases and at J to 8 bases, leaving 15 bases not matched to a gene. Germline V CDR1 and CDR2: SGHAT, FQNNGV.

This CDR3 reads CASHGLAGVGTGELFF. CDR3 nucleotide sequence: TGTGCCAGCCATGGACTAGCGGGAGTCGGGACCGGGGAGCTGTTTTTT. J is TRBJ2-2 and V is TRBV2; 13 nucleotides line up with TRBD2. With V trimmed by 8 bases and J by 5 bases, 8 bases remained unmatched. The CDR3 sequence is 16 residues long. CDR1 and CDR2 from the germline V gene are SNHLY and FYNNEI. The whole variable domain, filled in from reference TRBV2 and TRBJ2-2, reads EPEVTQTPSHQVTQMGQEVILRCVPISNHLYFYWYRQILGQKVEFLVSFYNNEISEKSEIFDDQFSVERPDGSNFTLKIRSTKLEDSAMYFCASHGLAGVGTGELFFGEGSRLTVL.